The T cell receptor beta chain described here comes from a study of vaccination and CD4 T cells after COVID-19. On the study more broadly: Two of the convalescents were Hispanic, and convalescents were six males and four females. In culture, cells were exposed to overlapping spike peptides from SARS-CoV-2, HCoV-NL63, HCoV-OC43 and HCoV-229E.

Sample treatment: approximately 9-day PBMC culture with coronavirus spike peptide pools or control peptides (ViraFEST assay). Per-well cultures of some 2.2 million PBMCs received 8.5 to 10 IU/ml IL-2 and around 10 ug/ml peptide pools. Notes on this clonotype: Antigen unknown. The germline gene is not matched at one end of the junction; a read error may be the cause.

With the Oncomine TCR Beta short-read assay, DNA from cultured CD4+ T cells was sequenced. TCRdb processed the PCR reads anew with MiXCR; each CDR3 protein has one entry. The table shows roughly 26,000 distinct CDR3 sequences, with roughly two fifths occurring only once. This clonotype was obtained from a human donor who had recovered from COVID-19. Sequenced sample: CD4+ T cells from blood, cultured in vitro.

CDR3 DNA sequence: TGTGCCACCAGTAGAGAATTAGGGGGGATGAACACTGAAGCTTTCTTT. Amino acid sequence: CATSRELGGMNTEAFF. The chain links TRBV15 to TRBJ1-1; possibly TRBD1 for D (6 bases). The CDR3 is made up of 16 amino acids. Germline V gene sequence: CDR1 LNHNV, CDR2 YYDKDF (reference sequence).